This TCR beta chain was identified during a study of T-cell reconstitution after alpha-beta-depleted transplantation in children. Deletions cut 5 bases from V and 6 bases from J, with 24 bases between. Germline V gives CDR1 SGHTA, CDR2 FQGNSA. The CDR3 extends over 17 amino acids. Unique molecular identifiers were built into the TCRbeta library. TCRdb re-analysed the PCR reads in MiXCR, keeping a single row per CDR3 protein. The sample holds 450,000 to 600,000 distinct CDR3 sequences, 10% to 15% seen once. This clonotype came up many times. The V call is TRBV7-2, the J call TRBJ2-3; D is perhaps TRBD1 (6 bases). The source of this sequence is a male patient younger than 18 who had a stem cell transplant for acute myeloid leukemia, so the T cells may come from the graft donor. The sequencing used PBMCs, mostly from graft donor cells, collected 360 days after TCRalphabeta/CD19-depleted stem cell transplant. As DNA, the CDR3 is TGTGCCAGCAGCCCCTCCAGGGAGAAACAGGGAGCGGATACGCAGTATTTT. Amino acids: CASSPSREKQGADTQYF.